The 22 T cell receptor beta chains below come from one sample, sequenced in a study of blood T cell repertoires in COVID-19. Assay used: immunoSEQ multiplex PCR; TCRdb lists only in-frame clones, some missing. Among around 370,000 clones listed, around 91% were seen once. Material: peripheral blood. The receptors shown here come from a woman aged 18-35 years who had recovered from COVID-19.

This chain joins TRBV5-1 and TRBJ2-5; D is uncertain. The germline V gene encodes CDR1 SGHRS and CDR2 YFSETQ. V lost 4 bases, J lost 2 bases, and 12 bases lay in between. This CDR3 has 14 amino acids. CDR3 nucleotides: TGCGCCAGCAGCCCCCAAGAACTACAAGAGACCCAGTACTTC. Protein: CASSPQELQETQYF.

The genes are TRBV7-9 and TRBJ2-1; perhaps TRBD2 as D (5 bases). The ends were cut back, 1 base at V and 10 bases at J, with 8 bases in the middle. The CDR3 runs to 12 residues. Germline V gene data show CDR1 as SEHNR and CDR2 as FQNEAQ (reference sequence). The CDR3 spells CASSLDGGEQFF. The CDR3, as DNA: TGTGCCAGCAGCTTAGATGGCGGGGAGCAGTTCTTC.

The rearrangement uses TRBV14 and TRBJ2-3, with 9 bases lining up with TRBD2. J gave up 1 base and V 6 bases, and 5 bases lay outside the gene matches. Germline CDR1 reads SGHDN; CDR2 reads FVKESK. The CDR3 runs to 15 residues. CDR3 loop: CASSQRLAGTDTQYF. The DNA for the CDR3 is TGTGCCAGCAGTCAGAGACTAGCGGGCACAGATACGCAGTATTTT.

J is TRBJ2-5 and V is TRBV12-3 or TRBV12-4, with 7 bases aligning to TRBD1. The trim removed 9 bases at V and 3 bases at J, leaving 4 bases unmatched. The CDR3 contains 12 residues. DNA of the CDR3: TGTGCCAGTCGACAGGGTAAAGAGACCCAGTACTTC. Protein sequence: CASRQGKETQYF.

The gene calls are TRBV19 and TRBJ1-3; D perhaps matches TRBD1 (6 bases). Germline V gives CDR1 LNHDA, CDR2 SQIVND (reference sequence). The CDR3 has 15 amino acids. Deletions cut 6 bases from V and 3 bases from J, with 15 bases between. CDR3 in DNA: TGTGCCAGTAGGAAACAGGGAATAAGTGGAAACACCATATATTTT. As protein: CASRKQGISGNTIYF.

This clone has just one count. The chain has TRBV4-3 and TRBJ1-5; a possible D gene is TRBD1 (5 bases). Between the trimmed V and J ends, which lost 0 bases and 0 bases, there was a span of 18 bases. CDR1 and CDR2 from the germline V gene are LGHNA and YSLEER. The CDR3 contains 19 residues. The CDR3 spells CASSQDHNSGPYSNQPQHF. In DNA form, the CDR3 reads TGCGCCAGCAGCCAAGACCATAATTCAGGGCCGTATAGCAATCAGCCCCAGCATTTT.

The CDR3: CAISEGTGVNQPQHF. Here the CDR3 DNA reads TGTGCCATCAGTGAGGGGACAGGGGTCAATCAGCCCCAGCATTTT. The rearrangement links TRBV10-3 to TRBJ1-5, with 10 bases matching TRBD1. The CDR3 extends over 15 amino acids. CDR1 is ENHRY and CDR2 is SYGVKD in the germline V gene. With V trimmed by 2 bases and J by 3 bases, 1 base remained unmatched.

The gene calls are TRBV15 and TRBJ2-5; unclear D gene. The CDR3 is made up of 14 amino acids. Germline V gives CDR1 LNHNV, CDR2 YYDKDF (reference sequence). Between the trimmed V and J ends, which lost 6 bases and 5 bases, there was a span of 16 bases. The CDR3 DNA reads as TGTGCCACCAGTAGTCAACCATTCGCGGAGACCCAGTACTTC. Translating it yields CATSSQPFAETQYF.

The chain recombines TRBV5-1 with TRBJ2-2; 7 bases match TRBD1. The CDR3 has 14 amino acids. CDR1 and CDR2 (germline): SGHRS, YFSETQ. V shed 3 bases and J 6 bases; nucleotides not matched to a gene: 5. The CDR3 sequence: CASSSVDRAGELFF. Here the CDR3 DNA reads TGCGCCAGCAGCTCCGTTGACAGGGCCGGGGAGCTGTTTTTT.

This rearrangement joins TRBV18 to TRBJ2-3; D may be TRBD1 (6 bases). The CDR3 runs 16 residues. Trimming took off 2 bases at V and 0 bases at J, with 12 bases between the two ends. The V gene's germline CDR1 is KGHSH and CDR2 LQKENI. The CDR3: CASSPWTETSTDTQYF. The CDR3 DNA reads TGTGCCAGCTCACCATGGACAGAGACTAGCACAGATACGCAGTATTTT. The whole variable domain, remainder taken from reference TRBV18 and TRBJ2-3, is NAGVMQNPRHLVRRRGQEARLRCSPMKGHSHVYWYRQLPEEGLKFMVYLQKENIIDESGMPKERFSAEFPKEGPSILRIQQVVRGDSAAYFCASSPWTETSTDTQYFGPGTRLTVL.

In this sample, this clone turned up once. The chain uses TRBV9 and TRBJ2-5; D might be TRBD2 (6 bases). Trimming left V 0 bases short and J 5 bases short, with 20 bases between. The CDR3 runs 17 residues. Looked up from germline, CDR1 is SGDLS and CDR2 is YYNGEE. The CDR3 nucleotides are TGTGCCAGCAGCGTAGGTTCCGGAACCCCCCGGGGGGAGACCCAGTACTTC. It is translated as CASSVGSGTPRGETQYF. Full variable domain (missing parts from reference TRBV9 and TRBJ2-5): DSGVTQTPKHLITATGQRVTLRCSPRSGDLSVYWYQQSLDQGLQFLIQYYNGEERAKGNILERFSAQQFPDLHSELNLSSLELGDSALYFCASSVGSGTPRGETQYFGPGTRLLVL.

The chain combines TRBV18 with TRBJ2-3, with TRBD2 as a possible D gene (5 bases). Between the trimmed V and J ends, which lost 3 bases and 2 bases, there was a span of 21 bases. CDR3 size: 18 residues. Germline values: CDR1 KGHSH, CDR2 LQKENI. The CDR3 DNA follows: TGTGCCAGCTCACCCTCCGTTGGGGTGTTCGGGGACACAGATACGCAGTATTTT. It encodes CASSPSVGVFGDTDTQYF. Together with reference TRBV18 and TRBJ2-3, the CDR3 gives the full variable domain: NAGVMQNPRHLVRRRGQEARLRCSPMKGHSHVYWYRQLPEEGLKFMVYLQKENIIDESGMPKERFSAEFPKEGPSILRIQQVVRGDSAAYFCASSPSVGVFGDTDTQYFGPGTRLTVL.

The V gene is TRBV10-2, the J gene TRBJ2-3; the match to TRBD2 covers 11 bases. This CDR3 comprises 15 residues. Trimming cost V 4 bases and J 2 bases; bases outside gene matches: 2. The germline V gene has CDR1 WSHSY and CDR2 SAAADI. The CDR3 nucleotides read TGCGCCAGCAGTGGACTAGCGGGGTACACAGATACGCAGTATTTT. Translation gives CASSGLAGYTDTQYF.

This clone was counted once. The genes are TRBV5-4 and TRBJ1-4, with 8 bases that match TRBD1. CDR1 is SGHNT, CDR2 YYREEE, per germline (reference sequence). The V and J ends lost 3 bases and 7 bases, in that order; junction bases with no gene match: 8. This CDR3 comprises 15 residues. As DNA, the CDR3 is TGTGCCAGCAGCTCGCAGGGGGCCCGGGGTGAAAAACTGTTTTTT. This sequence encodes CASSSQGARGEKLFF.

The chain uses TRBV30 and TRBJ1-1; D is unresolved. The germline CDR1 and CDR2 sequences are GTSNPN and SVGIG (reference sequence). Trimming shortened V by 3 bases and J by 3 bases, and 8 bases separated the two germline ends. The CDR3 loop spans 12 amino acids. The CDR3 coding sequence is TGTGCCTGGAGGGAGCTGGACACTGAAGCTTTCTTT. Translating it yields CAWRELDTEAFF. Full variable domain (remainder filled in from reference TRBV30 and TRBJ1-1): SQTIHQWPATLVQPVGSPLSLECTVEGTSNPNLYWYRQAAGRGLQLLFYSVGIGQISSEVPQNLSASRPQDRQFILSSKKLLLSDSGFYLCAWRELDTEAFFGQGTRLTVV.

The chain links TRBV3-1 (or the pseudogene TRBV3-2) to TRBJ2-5, with 11 bases that match TRBD2. CDR3 size: 16 residues. CDR1 is LGHDT, CDR2 YNNKEL, per germline (reference sequence). Losses at the gene ends were 3 bases for V and 4 bases for J; bases not matched to a gene: 7. CDR3: CASSHTSGGLPETQYF. In nucleotides, the CDR3 is TGTGCCAGCAGCCACACTAGCGGGGGCCTACCAGAGACCCAGTACTTC.

This rearrangement joins TRBV6-2 or TRBV6-3 to TRBJ2-3; TRBD2 agrees at 9 bases. Germline V gene sequence: CDR1 MNHEY, CDR2 SVGEGT. The CDR3 is 19 amino acids. Trimming took 2 bases from V and 2 from J; bases not matched to a gene: 14. The CDR3 region is CASSYLTSGGTTITDTQYF. The CDR3 DNA follows: TGTGCCAGCAGTTACCTGACTAGCGGAGGGACCACGATCACAGATACGCAGTATTTT.

This chain uses TRBV27 with TRBJ1-3; D call uncertain. The V end lost 4 bases, the J end lost 4 bases, and 11 bases lay between the germline ends. The germline V gene has CDR1 MNHEY and CDR2 SMNVEV (reference sequence). CDR3 length equals 14 residues. Here the CDR3 DNA reads TGTGCCAGCAGTTCCTCCCGGGAGGGAAACACCATATATTTT. Translated, it gives CASSSSREGNTIYF.

This chain connects TRBV5-6 to TRBJ1-2, with D tentatively TRBD1 (6 bases). V lost 3 bases, J lost 8 bases, and 14 bases lay in between. This CDR3 is 13 amino acids long. The germline gives CDR1 SGHDT, CDR2 YYEEEE. The CDR3 spells CASSSTGGIGYTF. The CDR3 nucleotides read TGTGCCAGCAGCTCGACGGGGGGCATAGGCTACACCTTC.

V gene TRBV21-1 combines with J gene TRBJ2-1; TRBD2 reflects the table's D call only, with no check against the DNA. TRBV21-1 is described as a pseudogene. This CDR3 is 16 amino acids long. The CDR3: CASSTRTSGSPNEQFF. The CDR3 DNA sequence: TGTGCCAGCAGCACCCGGACTAGCGGGAGCCCCAATGAGCAGTTCTTC.

The chain couples TRBV18 to TRBJ2-2; 8 nucleotides line up with TRBD1. V lost 6 bases, J lost 1 base, and 4 bases stayed unmatched. Looked up from germline, CDR1 is KGHSH and CDR2 is LQKENI. The CDR3 extends over 15 amino acids. The CDR3 coding sequence is TGTGCCAGCTCGCCCGGGACAGGGAACACCGGGGAGCTGTTTTTT. This translates into CASSPGTGNTGELFF.

The V call is TRBV2, the J call TRBJ1-6; 11 bases match TRBD1. Looked up from germline, CDR1 is SNHLY and CDR2 is FYNNEI. The CDR3 sequence is 16 residues long. Germline trimming cut 1 base from V and 13 bases from J; bases unmatched to any gene: 9. The CDR3 nucleotides read TGTGCCAGCAGTGAAGAGGAGGACAGGGGGCCGGGTCCCCTCCACTTT. This gives the protein CASSEEEDRGPGPLHF.